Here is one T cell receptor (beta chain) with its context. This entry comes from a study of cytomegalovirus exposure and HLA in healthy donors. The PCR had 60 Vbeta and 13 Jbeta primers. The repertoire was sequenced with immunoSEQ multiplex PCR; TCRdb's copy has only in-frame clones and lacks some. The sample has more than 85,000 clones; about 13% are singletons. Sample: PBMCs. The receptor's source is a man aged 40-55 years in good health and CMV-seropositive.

DNA for the CDR3: TGTGCCTGGAGTGGGACAGTCGAGCAGTACTTC. Translation: CAWSGTVEQYF. The V call is TRBV30, the J call TRBJ2-7; the D gene is possibly TRBD1 (6 bases). V lost 1 base to trimming and J lost 6 bases, with 7 bases between them. CDR1 is GTSNPN and CDR2 is SVGIG in the germline V gene (reference sequence). CDR3 length: 11 residues.